This TCR beta chain was sequenced for a study of control samples from healthy donors and cancer patients. Trimming pared 0 bases from V and 9 bases from J, leaving 19 bases between. Germline V lookup: CDR1 SGHRS, CDR2 YFSETQ. There are 16 residues in the CDR3. TCRdb's table, derived via immunoSEQ multiplex PCR, lists solely in-frame clones and lacks some. The sample lists about 150,000 clones; about 94% were seen once. This chain connects TRBV5-1 to TRBJ2-1, with a weak D call TRBD2 (7 bases). What was sequenced was blood. This receptor was obtained from a man in his forties or fifties in good health. In nucleotides, the CDR3 is TGCGCCAGCAGCTTGGGGGAGGGGGGCGCTCATAGTGAGCAGTTCTTC. This translates into CASSLGEGGAHSEQFF.